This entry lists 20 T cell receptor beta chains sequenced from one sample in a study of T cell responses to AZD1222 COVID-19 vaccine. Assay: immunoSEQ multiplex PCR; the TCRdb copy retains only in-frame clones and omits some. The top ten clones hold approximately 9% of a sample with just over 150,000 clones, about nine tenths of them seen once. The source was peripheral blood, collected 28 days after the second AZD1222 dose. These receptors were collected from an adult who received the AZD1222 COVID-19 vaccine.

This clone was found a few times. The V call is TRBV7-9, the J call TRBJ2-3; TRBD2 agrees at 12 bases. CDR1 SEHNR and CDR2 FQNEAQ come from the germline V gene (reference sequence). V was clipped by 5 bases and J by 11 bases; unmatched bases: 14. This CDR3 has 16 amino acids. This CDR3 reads CASSKDGTSGLNKQYF. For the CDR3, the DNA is TGTGCCAGCAGCAAAGACGGGACTAGCGGGTTAAACAAGCAGTATTTT. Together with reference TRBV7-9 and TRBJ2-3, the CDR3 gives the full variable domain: DTGVSQNPRHKITKRGQNVTFRCDPISEHNRLYWYRQTLGQGPEFLTYFQNEAQLEKSRLLSDRFSAERPKGSFSTLEIQRTEQGDSAMYLCASSKDGTSGLNKQYFGPGTRLTVL.

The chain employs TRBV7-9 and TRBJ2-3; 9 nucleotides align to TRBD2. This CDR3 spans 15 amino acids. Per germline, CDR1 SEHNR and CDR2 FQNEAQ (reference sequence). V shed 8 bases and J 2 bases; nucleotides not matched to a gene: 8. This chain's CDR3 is CASCRSSGNTDTQYF. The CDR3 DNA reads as TGTGCCAGCTGCCGGTCTAGCGGGAACACAGATACGCAGTATTTT.

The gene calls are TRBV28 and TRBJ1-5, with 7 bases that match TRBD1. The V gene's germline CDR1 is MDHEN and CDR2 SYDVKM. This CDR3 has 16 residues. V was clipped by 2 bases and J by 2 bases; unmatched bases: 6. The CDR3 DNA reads TGTGCCAGCAGTTTACAACAAGGGGGCGGCAATCAGCCCCAGCATTTT. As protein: CASSLQQGGGNQPQHF.

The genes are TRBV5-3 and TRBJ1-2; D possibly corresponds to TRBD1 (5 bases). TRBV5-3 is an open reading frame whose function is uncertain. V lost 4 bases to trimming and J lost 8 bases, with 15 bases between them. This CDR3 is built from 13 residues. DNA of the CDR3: TGTGCCAGAAGCCACCCCCGGGGGGACGGCTACACCTTC. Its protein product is CARSHPRGDGYTF.

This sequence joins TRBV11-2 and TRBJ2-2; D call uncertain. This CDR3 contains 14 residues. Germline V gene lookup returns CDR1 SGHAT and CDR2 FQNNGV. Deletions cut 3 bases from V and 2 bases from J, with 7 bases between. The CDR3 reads CASSFKGNTGELFF. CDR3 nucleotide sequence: TGTGCCAGCAGCTTCAAGGGAAACACCGGGGAGCTGTTTTTT.

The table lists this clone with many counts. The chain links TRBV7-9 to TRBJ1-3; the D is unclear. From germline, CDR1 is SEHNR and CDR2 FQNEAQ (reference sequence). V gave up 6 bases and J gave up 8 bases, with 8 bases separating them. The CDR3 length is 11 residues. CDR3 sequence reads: CASSRWDTIYF. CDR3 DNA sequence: TGTGCCAGCAGTCGGTGGGACACCATATATTTT.

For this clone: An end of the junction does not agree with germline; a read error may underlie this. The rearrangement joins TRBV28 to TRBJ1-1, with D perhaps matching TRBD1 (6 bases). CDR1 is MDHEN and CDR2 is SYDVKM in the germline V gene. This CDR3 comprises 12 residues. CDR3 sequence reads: CASSTPERTVNF. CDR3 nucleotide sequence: TGTGCCAGCAGCACCCCAGAGAGGACAGTAAATTTT.

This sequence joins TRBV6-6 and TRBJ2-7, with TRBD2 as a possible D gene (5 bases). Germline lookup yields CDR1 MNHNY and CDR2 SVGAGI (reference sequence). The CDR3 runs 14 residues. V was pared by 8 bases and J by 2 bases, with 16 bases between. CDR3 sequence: CASGPRDKTYEQYF. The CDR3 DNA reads TGTGCCAGCGGACCCCGGGATAAGACCTACGAGCAGTACTTC.

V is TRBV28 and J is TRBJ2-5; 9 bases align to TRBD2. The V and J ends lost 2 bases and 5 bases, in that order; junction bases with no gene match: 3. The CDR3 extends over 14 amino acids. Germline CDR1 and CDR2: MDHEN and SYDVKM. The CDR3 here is CASSLVGTSETQYF. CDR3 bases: TGTGCCAGCAGTTTAGTTGGGACTAGCGAGACCCAGTACTTC.

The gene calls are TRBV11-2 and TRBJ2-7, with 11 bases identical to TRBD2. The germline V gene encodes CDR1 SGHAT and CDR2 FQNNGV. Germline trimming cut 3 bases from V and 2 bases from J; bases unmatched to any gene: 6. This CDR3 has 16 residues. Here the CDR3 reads CASSFALAGGPYEQYF. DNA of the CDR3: TGTGCCAGCAGCTTTGCCTTAGCGGGAGGGCCCTACGAGCAGTACTTC.

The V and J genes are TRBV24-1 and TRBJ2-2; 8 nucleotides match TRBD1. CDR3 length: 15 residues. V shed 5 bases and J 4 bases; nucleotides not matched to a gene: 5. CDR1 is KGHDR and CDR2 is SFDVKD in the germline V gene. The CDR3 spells CATSGAGGATGELFF. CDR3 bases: TGTGCCACCAGTGGAGCAGGGGGCGCCACCGGGGAGCTGTTTTTT.

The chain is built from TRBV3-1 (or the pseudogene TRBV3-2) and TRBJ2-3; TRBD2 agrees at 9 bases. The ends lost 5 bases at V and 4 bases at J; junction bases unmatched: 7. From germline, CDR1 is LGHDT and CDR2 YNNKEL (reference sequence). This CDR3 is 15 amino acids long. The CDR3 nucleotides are TGTGCCAGCAGCAGTCGGGGCGGGAGGGCAGATACGCAGTATTTT. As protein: CASSSRGGRADTQYF.

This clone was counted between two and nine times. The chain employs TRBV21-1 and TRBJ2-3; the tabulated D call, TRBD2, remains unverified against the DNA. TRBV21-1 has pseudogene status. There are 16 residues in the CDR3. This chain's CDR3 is CASSTQWRGSTDTQYF. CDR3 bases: TGTGCCAGCAGCACCCAGTGGCGGGGTAGCACAGATACGCAGTATTTT.

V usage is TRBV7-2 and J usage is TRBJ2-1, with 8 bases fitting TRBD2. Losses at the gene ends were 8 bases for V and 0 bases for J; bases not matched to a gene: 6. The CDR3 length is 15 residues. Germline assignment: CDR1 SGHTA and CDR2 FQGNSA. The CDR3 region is CASVREGYSYNEQFF. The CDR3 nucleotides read TGTGCCAGCGTACGGGAGGGGTACTCCTACAATGAGCAGTTCTTC.

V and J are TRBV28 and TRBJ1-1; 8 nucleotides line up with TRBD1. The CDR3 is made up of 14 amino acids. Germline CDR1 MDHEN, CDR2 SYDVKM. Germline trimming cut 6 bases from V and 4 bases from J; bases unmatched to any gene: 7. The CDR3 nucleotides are TGTGCCAGCAGCTTTGGACAGGGTTTCACTGAAGCTTTCTTT. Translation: CASSFGQGFTEAFF.

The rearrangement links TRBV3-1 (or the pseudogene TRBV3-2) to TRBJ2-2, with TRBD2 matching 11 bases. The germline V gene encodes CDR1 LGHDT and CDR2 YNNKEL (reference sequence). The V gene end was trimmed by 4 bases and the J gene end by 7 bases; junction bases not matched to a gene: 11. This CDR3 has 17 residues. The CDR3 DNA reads TGTGCCAGCAGCCCACTAACTAGCGGGAGCGGGCTCGGGGAGCTGTTTTTT. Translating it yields CASSPLTSGSGLGELFF.

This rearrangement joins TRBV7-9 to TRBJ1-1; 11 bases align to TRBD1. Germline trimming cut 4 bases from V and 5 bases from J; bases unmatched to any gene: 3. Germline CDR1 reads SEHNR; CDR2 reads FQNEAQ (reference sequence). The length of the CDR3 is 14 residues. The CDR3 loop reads CASSWTGGRTEAFF. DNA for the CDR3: TGTGCCAGCAGCTGGACAGGGGGCCGGACTGAAGCTTTCTTT. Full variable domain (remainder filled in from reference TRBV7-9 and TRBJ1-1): DTGVSQNPRHKITKRGQNVTFRCDPISEHNRLYWYRQTLGQGPEFLTYFQNEAQLEKSRLLSDRFSAERPKGSFSTLEIQRTEQGDSAMYLCASSWTGGRTEAFFGQGTRLTVV.

The CDR3 coding sequence is TGTGCCAGCAGGTACAGCCAAGAGACCCAGTACTTC. It encodes CASRYSQETQYF. The gene calls are TRBV2 and TRBJ2-5; no clear D. The CDR3 length is 12 residues. CDR1 and CDR2 (germline): SNHLY, FYNNEI. Trimming cost V 6 bases and J 1 base, with 6 bases left between them.

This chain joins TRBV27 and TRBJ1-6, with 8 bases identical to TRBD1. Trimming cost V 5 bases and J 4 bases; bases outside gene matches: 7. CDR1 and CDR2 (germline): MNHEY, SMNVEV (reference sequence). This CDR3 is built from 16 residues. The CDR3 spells CASSLRTGSYNSPLHF. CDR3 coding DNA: TGTGCCAGCAGTCTTCGGACAGGGTCATATAATTCACCCCTCCACTTT.

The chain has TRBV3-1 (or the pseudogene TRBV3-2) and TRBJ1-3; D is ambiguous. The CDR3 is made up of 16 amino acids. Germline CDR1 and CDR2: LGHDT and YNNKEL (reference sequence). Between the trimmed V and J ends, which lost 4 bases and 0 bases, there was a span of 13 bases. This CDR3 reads CASSRYLSTSGNTIYF. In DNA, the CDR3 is TGTGCCAGCAGCCGCTATTTATCAACCTCTGGAAACACCATATATTTT.